These 32 T cell receptor beta chains originate from one sample sequenced in a study of blood T cell repertoires in COVID-19. Generated by immunoSEQ multiplex PCR, the TCRdb table keeps only in-frame clones and is missing some. This sample has 350,000 or so clones; roughly 90% occur once, and the top ten carry over 0.9%. Sequenced: PBMCs or T cells enriched from blood (not recorded which). The receptors derive from a woman in her 30s who had been exposed to COVID-19.

The V and J genes are TRBV25-1 and TRBJ2-2; 7 nucleotides align to TRBD1. The CDR3 is 16 amino acids. V trimming: 6 bases; J trimming: 0 bases; junction bases outside the gene matches: 7. Germline V gives CDR1 MGHDK, CDR2 SYGVNS. The CDR3: CASRRTGTANTGELFF. The CDR3 DNA sequence: TGTGCCAGCAGGAGGACCGGGACAGCGAACACCGGGGAGCTGTTTTTT.

V gene TRBV2 combines with J gene TRBJ2-3; 11 bases agree with TRBD2. The ends lost 4 bases at V and 4 bases at J; junction bases unmatched: 16. CDR3 length equals 19 residues. CDR1 is SNHLY and CDR2 is FYNNEI in the germline V gene. CDR3 residues: CASSAGVLAGGPWADTQYF. CDR3 coding DNA: TGTGCCAGCAGTGCGGGGGTATTAGCGGGAGGGCCTTGGGCAGATACGCAGTATTTT.

Points on this clone: Within the sample, other DNA sequences also encode this same CDR3. The chain carries TRBV28 and TRBJ1-5; 8 nucleotides align to TRBD1. Trimming at V came to 4 bases and at J to 4 bases, leaving 3 bases not matched to a gene. CDR1 MDHEN and CDR2 SYDVKM come from the germline V gene. This CDR3 contains 14 residues. In DNA form, the CDR3 reads TGTGCCAGCAGTTCTGGACAGGGTAATCAGCCCCAGCATTTT. As protein: CASSSGQGNQPQHF.

The chain uses TRBV6-5 and TRBJ1-4; no clear D. Trimming pared 7 bases from V and 0 bases from J, leaving 6 bases between. Germline V lookup: CDR1 MNHEY, CDR2 SVGAGI. This CDR3 contains 13 residues. The CDR3 is CASMRATNEKLFF. In nucleotides, the CDR3 is TGTGCCAGCATGAGGGCAACTAATGAAAAACTGTTTTTT.

There are a few counts of this clone. V is TRBV27 and J is TRBJ2-6; D possibly corresponds to TRBD2 (5 bases). Per germline, CDR1 MNHEY and CDR2 SMNVEV (reference sequence). The CDR3 loop spans 14 amino acids. V dropped 5 bases and J dropped 0 bases, with 5 bases sitting between them. In DNA form, the CDR3 reads TGTGCCAGCAGTGGGAGCTCTGGGGCCAACGTCCTGACTTTC. It specifies CASSGSSGANVLTF. Combining the CDR3 with reference TRBV27 and TRBJ2-6 gives the whole variable domain EAQVTQNPRYLITVTGKKLTVTCSQNMNHEYMSWYRQDPGLGLRQIYYSMNVEVTDKGDVPEGYKVSRKEKRNFPLILESPSPNQTSLYFCASSGSSGANVLTFGAGSRLTVL.

This clone was counted a single time. The V gene is TRBV10-2, the J gene TRBJ2-7; tentatively, D is TRBD2 (6 bases). CDR3 size: 16 residues. The V gene lost 2 bases and the J gene lost 2 bases, with 16 bases spanning the gap. Germline V gene sequence: CDR1 WSHSY, CDR2 SAAADI. CDR3 in DNA: TGCGCCAGCAGTGAGACGGGACTTTCTGGAACCTACGAGCAGTACTTC. It specifies CASSETGLSGTYEQYF.

This chain connects TRBV28 to TRBJ2-7; D is unresolved. In germline, CDR1 is MDHEN, CDR2 SYDVKM. The CDR3 runs to 14 residues. V lost 6 bases and J 3 bases, leaving 15 bases between the germline ends. The CDR3 region is CASSSPRRLYEQYF. The DNA for the CDR3 is TGTGCCAGCAGCTCGCCTAGACGCCTCTACGAGCAGTACTTC.

The chain carries TRBV5-1 and TRBJ2-3; 7 bases are shared with TRBD2. With 0 bases clipped from V and 2 bases from J, the junction kept 3 bases outside the gene matches. The CDR3 sequence is 15 residues long. In germline, CDR1 is SGHRS, CDR2 YFSETQ. The CDR3 loop reads CASSLGLADTDTQYF. The CDR3 DNA is TGCGCCAGCAGCTTGGGGCTAGCGGACACAGATACGCAGTATTTT.

V is TRBV28 and J is TRBJ1-2, with 7 bases fitting TRBD1. The CDR3 runs to 13 residues. Per germline, CDR1 MDHEN and CDR2 SYDVKM. The junction had 4 bases not matched to a gene; V was cut back by 1 base and J by 8 bases. The CDR3, as DNA: TGTGCCAGCAGTTTATCAGGGGGACGAGGCTACACCTTC. Its protein is CASSLSGGRGYTF.

The gene calls are TRBV5-1 and TRBJ2-2; 9 bases match TRBD1. The CDR3 has 14 amino acids. Germline CDR1 is SGHRS and CDR2 is YFSETQ. V dropped 4 bases and J dropped 5; count of bases not matched to a gene: 3. The CDR3 loop reads CASSATGGTGELFF. CDR3 nucleotide sequence: TGCGCCAGCAGCGCGACAGGGGGGACCGGGGAGCTGTTTTTT.

V usage is TRBV6-5 and J usage is TRBJ1-5, with D perhaps TRBD1 (5 bases). CDR1 is MNHEY and CDR2 is SVGAGI in the germline V gene. The CDR3 extends over 14 amino acids. Trimming took 8 bases from V and 4 from J, leaving 15 bases between them. The CDR3 sequence: CASHSGGGNQPQHF. As DNA, the CDR3 is TGTGCCAGCCACTCTGGGGGAGGTAATCAGCCCCAGCATTTT.

The chain recombines TRBV28 with TRBJ1-1; maybe TRBD1 (5 bases). Germline CDR1 MDHEN, CDR2 SYDVKM. The CDR3 length is 14 residues. V was cut by 3 bases and J by 8 bases, with 16 bases left in between. CDR3 loop: CASSFVREGPEAFF. The CDR3 bases are TGTGCCAGCAGTTTCGTCCGGGAGGGGCCGGAAGCTTTCTTT.

The V and J genes are TRBV12-3 or TRBV12-4 and TRBJ2-1; D uncertain. The CDR3 is 12 amino acids. V lost 3 bases and J lost 7, with 7 bases in between. CDR3 nucleotide sequence: TGTGCCAGCAGTTTGTGGCTGAATGAGCAGTTCTTC. Translation: CASSLWLNEQFF.

V gene TRBV5-1 combines with J gene TRBJ2-2; 9 positions match TRBD2. Germline values: CDR1 SGHRS, CDR2 YFSETQ. CDR3 length: 17 residues. Trimming at V came to 4 bases and at J to 4 bases, leaving 11 bases not matched to a gene. CDR3 nucleotide sequence: TGCGCCAGCAGCCCCCGGGTAGCGGGAGAATTCACCGGGGAGCTGTTTTTT. Translating it yields CASSPRVAGEFTGELFF.

The DNA of the CDR3 is TGTGCCAGCGTACCAGCGAGGGCAACTAATGAAAAACTGTTTTTT. Amino acid sequence: CASVPARATNEKLFF. The V call is TRBV28, the J call TRBJ1-4, with no clear D. CDR1 and CDR2 (germline): MDHEN, SYDVKM. This CDR3 is 15 amino acids long. Trimming shortened V by 8 bases and J by 0 bases, and 13 bases separated the two germline ends.

This chain joins TRBV18 and TRBJ2-3; 9 nucleotides agree with TRBD1. The germline gives CDR1 KGHSH, CDR2 LQKENI. The CDR3 length is 15 residues. Losses at the gene ends were 4 bases for V and 4 bases for J; bases not matched to a gene: 6. This CDR3 reads CASSRKGQGPDTQYF. In DNA form, the CDR3 reads TGTGCCAGCTCACGGAAGGGACAGGGACCAGATACGCAGTATTTT.

The chain recombines TRBV5-1 with TRBJ2-2, with 7 bases that match TRBD1. The CDR3 has 17 residues. Trimming at V came to 2 bases and at J to 4 bases, leaving 11 bases not matched to a gene. Germline CDR1 and CDR2: SGHRS and YFSETQ. Here the CDR3 DNA reads TGCGCCAGCAGCTTATGGAGTACAGGGGATGCCACCGGGGAGCTGTTTTTT. Translation: CASSLWSTGDATGELFF.

V is TRBV28 and J is TRBJ2-6; a possible D gene is TRBD1 (5 bases). CDR3 length: 15 residues. CDR1 MDHEN and CDR2 SYDVKM come from the germline V gene. Between the trimmed V and J ends, which lost 6 bases and 2 bases, there was a span of 11 bases. CDR3 region: CASRTRVAGANVLTF. The CDR3 region has the DNA TGTGCCAGCAGAACCAGGGTAGCTGGGGCCAACGTCCTGACTTTC.

The V gene is TRBV24-1, the J gene TRBJ1-2; D is uncertain. Germline CDR1 and CDR2: KGHDR and SFDVKD. The CDR3 has 12 residues. The ends were cut back, 4 bases at V and 4 bases at J, with 6 bases in the middle. Here the CDR3 DNA reads TGTGCCACCAGTGAGGGCAGCTATGGCTACACCTTC. This codes for CATSEGSYGYTF.

The CDR3 DNA follows: TGTGCCAGCAGTTTTACAGGGGCTGAAGCTTTCTTT. Translating gives CASSFTGAEAFF. The V and J genes are TRBV6-5 and TRBJ1-1; 7 bases align to TRBD1. The germline gives CDR1 MNHEY, CDR2 SVGAGI. Trimming cost V 4 bases and J 6 bases; bases outside gene matches: 2. The CDR3 covers 12 residues.

As to this clone: The sample holds other DNA sequences that translate to the same CDR3. The chain is built from TRBV3-1 (or the pseudogene TRBV3-2) and TRBJ1-1; no reliable D call. This CDR3 is built from 13 residues. The V and J ends lost 3 bases and 5 bases respectively, with 10 bases between them. CDR1 is LGHDT, CDR2 YNNKEL, per germline (reference sequence). For the CDR3, the DNA is TGTGCCAGCAGCCAGGGGAGAGGAACTGAAGCTTTCTTT. Its translation is CASSQGRGTEAFF.

The CDR3 loop reads CATSSEWARGKAFF. CDR3 DNA: TGTGCCACCAGCAGTGAGTGGGCGCGGGGAAAGGCTTTCTTT. The V gene is TRBV15, the J gene TRBJ1-1; no clear D. Germline V gene data show CDR1 as LNHNV and CDR2 as YYDKDF (reference sequence). The CDR3 totals 14 residues. Trimming pared 3 bases from V and 11 bases from J, leaving 19 bases between.

The rearrangement joins TRBV7-2 to TRBJ2-7, with D possibly matching TRBD2 (6 bases). Germline V CDR1 and CDR2: SGHTA, FQGNSA. CDR3 length: 15 amino acids. Between the trimmed V and J ends, which lost 1 base and 1 base, there was a span of 11 bases. The CDR3 loop is CASSLVGGTSYEQYF. CDR3 nucleotide sequence: TGTGCCAGCAGCTTAGTTGGCGGGACTTCCTACGAGCAGTACTTC.

The chain employs TRBV7-2 and TRBJ1-2; weak D call: TRBD1 (5 bases). The V gene lost 5 bases and the J gene lost 6 bases, with 13 bases spanning the gap. The CDR3 loop spans 13 amino acids. Germline assignment: CDR1 SGHTA and CDR2 FQGNSA. The CDR3 nucleotides are TGTGCCAGCAGCCCAACAGGTCGGAATGGCTACACCTTC. As protein: CASSPTGRNGYTF.

J is TRBJ2-1 and V is TRBV27, with 9 bases matching TRBD1. V lost 6 bases to trimming and J lost 6 bases; unmatched junction nucleotides: 12. Germline lookup yields CDR1 MNHEY and CDR2 SMNVEV (reference sequence). The length of the CDR3 is 16 residues. The CDR3 DNA is TGTGCCAGCAGCGTGATCCGGGACAGGGAAAGCAATGAGCAGTTCTTC. Encoded protein: CASSVIRDRESNEQFF.

CDR3 sequence: CAWSKDRNLGTEAFF. Here the CDR3 DNA reads TGTGCCTGGAGCAAAGACAGGAACCTGGGCACTGAAGCTTTCTTT. The chain is built from TRBV30 and TRBJ1-1; possible D gene TRBD1, 6 bases. Trimming took 3 bases from V and 4 from J, leaving 18 bases between them. The CDR3 totals 15 residues. Germline V gives CDR1 GTSNPN, CDR2 SVGIG (reference sequence).

The chain combines TRBV7-8 with TRBJ2-7; D perhaps matches TRBD1 (6 bases). The CDR3 extends over 15 amino acids. V was trimmed by 3 bases and J by 2 bases, leaving 14 bases between them. The germline CDR1 and CDR2 sequences are SGHVS and FQNEAQ. CDR3 residues: CASSLGTLEPYEQYF. CDR3 nucleotide sequence: TGTGCCAGCAGCTTGGGGACACTGGAACCCTACGAGCAGTACTTC.

J is TRBJ1-2 and V is TRBV7-9; possibly TRBD1 for D (6 bases). This CDR3 spans 13 amino acids. Trimming shortened V by 5 bases and J by 4 bases, and 11 bases separated the two germline ends. Germline CDR1 and CDR2: SEHNR and FQNEAQ (reference sequence). In DNA, the CDR3 is TGTGCCAGCAGCCCACAGGGTAGCTATGGCTACACCTTC. Its protein product is CASSPQGSYGYTF.

The chain recombines TRBV9 with TRBJ2-7, with 8 bases aligning to TRBD1. The germline V gene encodes CDR1 SGDLS and CDR2 YYNGEE. The CDR3 runs to 14 residues. Unmatched junction bases numbered 6, after V lost 4 bases and J lost 3 bases. Here the CDR3 reads CASSPTGANYEQYF. The CDR3 nucleotides are TGTGCCAGCAGCCCGACAGGGGCCAACTACGAGCAGTACTTC.

This chain joins TRBV5-1 and TRBJ1-1; D is perhaps TRBD1 (5 bases). V lost 4 bases to trimming and J lost 0 bases, with 19 bases between them. Germline CDR1 SGHRS, CDR2 YFSETQ. The CDR3 is 17 amino acids. CDR3 residues: CASSTGHLGPLNTEAFF. Written as DNA, the CDR3 is TGCGCCAGCAGCACCGGACACCTCGGGCCTTTGAACACTGAAGCTTTCTTT.

The chain couples TRBV9 to TRBJ2-3; 8 bases fit TRBD2. Germline values: CDR1 SGDLS, CDR2 YYNGEE. The ends lost 3 bases at V and 4 bases at J; junction bases unmatched: 16. The CDR3 runs to 18 residues. CDR3 in DNA: TGTGCCAGCAGCGAGAGGTTTGGTAGCGGGACAAGCGCAGATACGCAGTATTTT. Translation gives CASSERFGSGTSADTQYF.

J is TRBJ2-3 and V is TRBV20-1; the D is unclear. Germline CDR1 DFQATT, CDR2 SNEGSKA (reference sequence). CDR3 length equals 11 residues. Trimming stripped 0 bases from V and 5 bases from J, with 3 bases between. CDR3 residues: CSARDKDTQYF. CDR3 nucleotide sequence: TGCAGTGCTAGAGATAAAGATACGCAGTATTTT.